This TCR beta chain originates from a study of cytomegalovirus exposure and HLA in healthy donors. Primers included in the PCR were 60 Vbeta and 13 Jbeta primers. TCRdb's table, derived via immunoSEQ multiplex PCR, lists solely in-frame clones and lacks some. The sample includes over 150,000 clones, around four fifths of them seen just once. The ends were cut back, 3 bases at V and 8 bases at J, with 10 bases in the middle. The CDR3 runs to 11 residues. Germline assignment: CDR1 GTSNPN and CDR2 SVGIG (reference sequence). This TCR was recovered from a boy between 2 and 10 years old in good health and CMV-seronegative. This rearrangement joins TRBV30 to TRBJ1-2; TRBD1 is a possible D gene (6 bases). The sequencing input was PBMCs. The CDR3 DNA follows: TGTGCCTGGAGCCGTACAGGGGGCTACACCTTC. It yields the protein CAWSRTGGYTF.